Described below is a single T cell receptor (beta chain) sequence and its context. Assay: immunoSEQ multiplex PCR; the TCRdb copy retains only in-frame clones and omits some. This sample has some 220,000 clones; over 80% occur once, and the top ten carry around 1.3%. These data are taken from a study of blood T cell repertoires in COVID-19. The sequence was collected from a woman in her twenties or thirties with COVID-19, enrolled during active disease. Material for sequencing was peripheral blood.

CDR3: CAWSARNTGELFF. The CDR3 bases are TGTGCCTGGAGTGCCCGGAACACCGGGGAGCTGTTTTTT. The gene calls are TRBV30 and TRBJ2-2; D is unclear. V was trimmed by 1 base and J by 1 base, leaving 4 bases between them. CDR3 size: 13 residues. Germline values: CDR1 GTSNPN, CDR2 SVGIG (reference sequence).